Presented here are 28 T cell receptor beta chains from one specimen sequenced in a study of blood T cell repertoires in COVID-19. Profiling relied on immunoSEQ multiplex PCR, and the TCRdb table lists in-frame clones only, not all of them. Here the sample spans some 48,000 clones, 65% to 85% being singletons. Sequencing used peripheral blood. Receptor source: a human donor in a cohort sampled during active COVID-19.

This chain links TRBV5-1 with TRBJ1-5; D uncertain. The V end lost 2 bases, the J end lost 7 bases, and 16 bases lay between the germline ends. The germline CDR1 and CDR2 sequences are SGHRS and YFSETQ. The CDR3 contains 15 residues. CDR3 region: CASSLGGLGVQPQHF. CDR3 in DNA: TGCGCCAGCAGCTTAGGAGGCCTCGGGGTGCAGCCCCAGCATTTT. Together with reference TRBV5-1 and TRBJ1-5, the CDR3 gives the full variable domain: KAGVTQTPRYLIKTRGQQVTLSCSPISGHRSVSWYQQTPGQGLQFLFEYFSETQRNKGNFPGRFSGRQFSNSRSEMNVSTLELGDSALYLCASSLGGLGVQPQHFGDGTRLSIL.

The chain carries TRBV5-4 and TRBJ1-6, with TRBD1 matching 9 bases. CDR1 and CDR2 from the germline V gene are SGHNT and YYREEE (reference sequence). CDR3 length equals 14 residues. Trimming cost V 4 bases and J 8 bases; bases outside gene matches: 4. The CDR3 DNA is TGTGCCAGCAGCGTTGACAGGGGGGATTCACCCCTCCACTTT. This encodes CASSVDRGDSPLHF.

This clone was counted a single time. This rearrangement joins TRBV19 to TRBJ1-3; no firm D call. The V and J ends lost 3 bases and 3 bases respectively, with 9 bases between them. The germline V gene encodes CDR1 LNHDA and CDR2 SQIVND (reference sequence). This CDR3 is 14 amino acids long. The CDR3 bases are TGTGCCAGTAGTATCGCGGGATTTGGAAACACCATATATTTT. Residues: CASSIAGFGNTIYF.

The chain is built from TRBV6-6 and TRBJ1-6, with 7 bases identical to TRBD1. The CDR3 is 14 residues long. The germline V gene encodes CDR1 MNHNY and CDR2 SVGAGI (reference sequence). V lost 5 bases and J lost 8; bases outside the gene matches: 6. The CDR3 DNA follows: TGTGCCAGCAGTACAACAGGGGTGCATTCACCCCTCCACTTT. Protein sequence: CASSTTGVHSPLHF.

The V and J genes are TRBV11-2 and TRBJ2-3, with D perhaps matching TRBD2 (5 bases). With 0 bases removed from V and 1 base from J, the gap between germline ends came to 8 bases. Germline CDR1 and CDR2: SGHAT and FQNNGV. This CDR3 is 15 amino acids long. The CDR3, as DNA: TGTGCCAGCAGCTTAGACGGACTTCGCACAGATACGCAGTATTTT. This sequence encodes CASSLDGLRTDTQYF.

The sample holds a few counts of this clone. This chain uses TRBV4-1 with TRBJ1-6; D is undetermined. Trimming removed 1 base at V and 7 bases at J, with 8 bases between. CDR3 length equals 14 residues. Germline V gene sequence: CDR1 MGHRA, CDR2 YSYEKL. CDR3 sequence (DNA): TGCGCCAGCAGCCAAGGGTTCCTAAATTCACCCCTCCACTTT. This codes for CASSQGFLNSPLHF.

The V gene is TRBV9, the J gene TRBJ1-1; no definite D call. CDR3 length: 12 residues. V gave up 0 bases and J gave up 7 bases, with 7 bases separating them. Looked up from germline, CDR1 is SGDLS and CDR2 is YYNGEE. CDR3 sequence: CASSVERGEAFF. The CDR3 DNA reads TGTGCCAGCAGCGTAGAAAGAGGTGAAGCTTTCTTT.

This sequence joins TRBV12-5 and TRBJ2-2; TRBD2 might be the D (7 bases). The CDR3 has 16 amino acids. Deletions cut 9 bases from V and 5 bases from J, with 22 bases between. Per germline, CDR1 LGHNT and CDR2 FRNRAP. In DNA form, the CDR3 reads TGTGCTAGGGGGGGGCTTTCGGGGCTTCGGACCGGGGAGCTGTTTTTT. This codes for CARGGLSGLRTGELFF.

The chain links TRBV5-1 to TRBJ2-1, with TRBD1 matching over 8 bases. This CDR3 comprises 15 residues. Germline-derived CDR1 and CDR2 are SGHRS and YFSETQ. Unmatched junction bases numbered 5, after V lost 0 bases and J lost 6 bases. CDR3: CASSLGQGNTNEQFF. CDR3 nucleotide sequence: TGCGCCAGCAGCTTGGGACAGGGGAACACCAATGAGCAGTTCTTC. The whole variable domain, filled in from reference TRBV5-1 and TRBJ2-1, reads KAGVTQTPRYLIKTRGQQVTLSCSPISGHRSVSWYQQTPGQGLQFLFEYFSETQRNKGNFPGRFSGRQFSNSRSEMNVSTLELGDSALYLCASSLGQGNTNEQFFGPGTRLTVL.

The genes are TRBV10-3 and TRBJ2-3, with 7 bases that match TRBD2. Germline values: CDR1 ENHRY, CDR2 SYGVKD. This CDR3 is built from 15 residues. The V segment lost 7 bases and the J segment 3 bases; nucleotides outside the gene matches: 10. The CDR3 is CAIKSAGVVTDTQYF. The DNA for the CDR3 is TGTGCCATCAAAAGCGCGGGGGTAGTGACAGATACGCAGTATTTT.

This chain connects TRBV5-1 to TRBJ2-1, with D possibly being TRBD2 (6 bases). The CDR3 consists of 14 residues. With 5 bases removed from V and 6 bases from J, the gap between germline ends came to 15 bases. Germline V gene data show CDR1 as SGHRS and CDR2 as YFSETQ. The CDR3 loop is CASSQFVGGNEQFF. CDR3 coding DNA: TGCGCCAGCAGTCAATTTGTCGGGGGCAATGAGCAGTTCTTC.

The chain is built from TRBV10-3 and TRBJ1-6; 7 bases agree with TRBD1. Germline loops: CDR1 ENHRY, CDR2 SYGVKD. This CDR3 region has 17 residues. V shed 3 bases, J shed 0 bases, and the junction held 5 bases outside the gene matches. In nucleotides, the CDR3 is TGTGCCATCAGTGAATGGGACAGCAGCTCCTATAATTCACCCCTCCACTTT. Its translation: CAISEWDSSSYNSPLHF.

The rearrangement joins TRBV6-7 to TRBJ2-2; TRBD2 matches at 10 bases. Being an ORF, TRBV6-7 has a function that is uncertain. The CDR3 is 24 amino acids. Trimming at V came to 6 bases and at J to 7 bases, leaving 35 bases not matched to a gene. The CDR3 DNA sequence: TGTGCCAGCAGACACCGGAGACAGGGGATCCGCACCAGAGGGCTAGCGGGGGTTATCGGGGAGCTGTTTTTT. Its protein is CASRHRRQGIRTRGLAGVIGELFF.

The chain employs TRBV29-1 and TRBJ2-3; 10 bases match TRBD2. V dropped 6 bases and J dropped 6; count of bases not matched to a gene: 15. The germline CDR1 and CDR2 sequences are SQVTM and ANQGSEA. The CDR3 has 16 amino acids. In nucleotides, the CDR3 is TGCAGCGTGGCGGGAGTGAGCGGGGGGGCAGCGGATACGCAGTATTTT. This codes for CSVAGVSGGAADTQYF.

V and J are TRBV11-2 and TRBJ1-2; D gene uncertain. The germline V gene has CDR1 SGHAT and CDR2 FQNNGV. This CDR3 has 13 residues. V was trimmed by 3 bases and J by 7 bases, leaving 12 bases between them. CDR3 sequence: CASSFGWSSGYTF. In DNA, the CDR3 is TGTGCCAGCAGCTTCGGTTGGTCAAGTGGCTACACCTTC.

The CDR3: CASSFSGETQYF. The CDR3 nucleotides are TGTGCCAGCAGCTTCTCAGGAGAGACCCAGTACTTC. The chain uses TRBV5-4 and TRBJ2-5, with unresolved D. The V gene lost 2 bases and the J gene lost 4 bases, with 6 bases spanning the gap. The CDR3 consists of 12 residues. The germline CDR1 and CDR2 sequences are SGHNT and YYREEE (reference sequence).

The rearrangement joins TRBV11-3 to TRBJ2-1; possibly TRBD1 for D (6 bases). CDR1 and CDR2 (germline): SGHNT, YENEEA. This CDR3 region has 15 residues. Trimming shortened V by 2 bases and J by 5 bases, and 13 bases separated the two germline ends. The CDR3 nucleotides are TGTGCCAGCAGCTTATCGGCCGGGACAAACAATGAGCAGTTCTTC. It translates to CASSLSAGTNNEQFF. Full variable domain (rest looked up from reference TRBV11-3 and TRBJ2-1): EAGVVQSPRYKIIEKKQPVAFWCNPISGHNTLYWYLQNLGQGPELLIRYENEEAVDDSQLPKDRFSAERLKGVDSTLKIQPAELGDSAVYLCASSLSAGTNNEQFFGPGTRLTVL.

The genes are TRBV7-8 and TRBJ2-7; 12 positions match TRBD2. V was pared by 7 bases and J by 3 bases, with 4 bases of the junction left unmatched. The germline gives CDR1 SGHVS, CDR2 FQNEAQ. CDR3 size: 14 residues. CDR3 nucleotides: TGTGCCAGCACCGAACTAGCGGGGGGCTACGAGCAGTACTTC. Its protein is CASTELAGGYEQYF.

The CDR3 bases are TGCGCCAGCAGCTCGACCGGACAGACTGACTATGGCTACACCTTC. Translating it yields CASSSTGQTDYGYTF. This chain joins TRBV5-1 and TRBJ1-2, with a tentative D call TRBD1 (6 bases). Per germline, CDR1 SGHRS and CDR2 YFSETQ. This CDR3 region has 15 residues. The germline V and J ends were trimmed by 3 bases and 3 bases, with 15 bases remaining between them.

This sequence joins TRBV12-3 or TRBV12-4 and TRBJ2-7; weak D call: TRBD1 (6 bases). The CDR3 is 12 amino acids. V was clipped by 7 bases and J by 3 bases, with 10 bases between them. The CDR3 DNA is TGTGCCAGCATGGGACAAATCTACGAGCAGTACTTC. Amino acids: CASMGQIYEQYF.

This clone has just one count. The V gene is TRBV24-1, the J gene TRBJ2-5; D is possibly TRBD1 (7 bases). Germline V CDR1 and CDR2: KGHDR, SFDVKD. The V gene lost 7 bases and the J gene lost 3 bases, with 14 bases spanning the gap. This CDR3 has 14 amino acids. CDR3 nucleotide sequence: TGTGCCACCAGGGGCAGGGGGGTGGAAGAGACCCAGTACTTC. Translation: CATRGRGVEETQYF.

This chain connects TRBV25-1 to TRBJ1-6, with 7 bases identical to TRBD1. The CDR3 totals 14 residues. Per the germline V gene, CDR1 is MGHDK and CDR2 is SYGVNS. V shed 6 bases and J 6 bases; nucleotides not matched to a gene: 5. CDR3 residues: CASRPGQINSPLHF. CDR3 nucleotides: TGTGCCAGCAGACCGGGACAGATTAATTCACCCCTCCACTTT.

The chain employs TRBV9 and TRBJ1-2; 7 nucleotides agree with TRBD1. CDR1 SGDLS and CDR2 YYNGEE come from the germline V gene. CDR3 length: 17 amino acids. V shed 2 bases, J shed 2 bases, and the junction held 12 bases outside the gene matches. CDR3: CASSVSPTKTGNYGYTF. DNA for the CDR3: TGTGCCAGCAGCGTTAGTCCCACAAAGACAGGGAACTATGGCTACACCTTC.

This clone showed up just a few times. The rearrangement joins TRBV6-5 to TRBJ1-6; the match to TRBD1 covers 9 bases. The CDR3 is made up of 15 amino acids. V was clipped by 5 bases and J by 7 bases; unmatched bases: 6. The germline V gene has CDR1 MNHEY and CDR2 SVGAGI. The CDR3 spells CASSPTGTGNSPLHF. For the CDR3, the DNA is TGTGCCAGCAGTCCGACAGGGACAGGGAATTCACCCCTCCACTTT.

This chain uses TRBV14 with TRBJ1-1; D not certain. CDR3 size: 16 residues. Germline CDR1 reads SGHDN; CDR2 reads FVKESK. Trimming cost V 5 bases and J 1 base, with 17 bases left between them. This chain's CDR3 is CASSSPGLGPNTEAFF. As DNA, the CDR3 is TGTGCCAGCAGCTCGCCCGGGTTAGGTCCGAACACTGAAGCTTTCTTT.

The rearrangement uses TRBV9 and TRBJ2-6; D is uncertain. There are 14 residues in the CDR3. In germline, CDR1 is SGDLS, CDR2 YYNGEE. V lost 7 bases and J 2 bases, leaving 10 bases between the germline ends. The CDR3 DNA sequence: TGTGCCAGCGTCCGGAGTCCTGGGGCCAACGTCCTGACTTTC. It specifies CASVRSPGANVLTF.

In DNA, the CDR3 is TGTGCCAGCAGACCGCTAGGGGGACAGGGGATCCACGAGCAGTACTTC. This encodes CASRPLGGQGIHEQYF. V usage is TRBV27 and J usage is TRBJ2-7; 10 bases fit TRBD1. CDR1 is MNHEY, CDR2 SMNVEV, per germline (reference sequence). This CDR3 has 16 residues. The V gene end was trimmed by 6 bases and the J gene end by 5 bases; junction bases not matched to a gene: 13.

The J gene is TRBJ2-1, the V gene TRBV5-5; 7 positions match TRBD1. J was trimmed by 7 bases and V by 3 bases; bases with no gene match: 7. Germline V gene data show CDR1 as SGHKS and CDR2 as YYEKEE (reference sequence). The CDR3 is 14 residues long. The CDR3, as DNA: TGTGCCAGCAGCTGGACGGACAGGTTAAATGAGCAGTTCTTC. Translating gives CASSWTDRLNEQFF.